The text below deals with one TCR beta chain. Its antigen is still unknown. Amplification used 60 Vbeta primers and 13 Jbeta primers. TCRdb's copy holds only in-frame clones and misses some; the assay was immunoSEQ multiplex PCR. The table shows 150,000 to 200,000 clones, with around 80% occurring only once. The record originates from a study of cytomegalovirus exposure and HLA in healthy donors. Germline V gene sequence: CDR1 MNHNS, CDR2 SASEGT. CDR3 size: 12 residues. Trimming stripped 7 bases from V and 3 bases from J, with 8 bases between. Study results and limitations: A later analysis found common viral pathogens apparently linked to several of the most significant clusters.

The chain is built from TRBV6-1 and TRBJ2-3, with a tentative D call TRBD1 (5 bases). The source material was PBMCs. This receptor was identified in a man aged 35 to 55 in good health and CMV-seronegative. CDR3 region: CASTPGTDTQYF. Written as DNA, the CDR3 is TGTGCCAGCACCCCAGGGACAGATACGCAGTATTTT.